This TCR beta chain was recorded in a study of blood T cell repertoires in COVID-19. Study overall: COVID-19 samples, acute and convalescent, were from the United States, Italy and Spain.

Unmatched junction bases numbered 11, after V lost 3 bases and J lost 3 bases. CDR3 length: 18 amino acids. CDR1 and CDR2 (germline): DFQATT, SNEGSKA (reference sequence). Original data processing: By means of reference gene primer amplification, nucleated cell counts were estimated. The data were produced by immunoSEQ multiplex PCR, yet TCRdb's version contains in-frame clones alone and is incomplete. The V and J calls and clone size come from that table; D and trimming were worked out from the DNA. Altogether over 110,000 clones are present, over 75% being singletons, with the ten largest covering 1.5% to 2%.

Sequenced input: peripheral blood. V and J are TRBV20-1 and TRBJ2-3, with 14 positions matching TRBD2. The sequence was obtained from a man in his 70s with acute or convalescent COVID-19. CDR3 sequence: CSASGTSGSRAHTDTQYF. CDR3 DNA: TGCAGTGCTAGTGGGACTAGCGGGAGCCGGGCTCATACAGATACGCAGTATTTT.